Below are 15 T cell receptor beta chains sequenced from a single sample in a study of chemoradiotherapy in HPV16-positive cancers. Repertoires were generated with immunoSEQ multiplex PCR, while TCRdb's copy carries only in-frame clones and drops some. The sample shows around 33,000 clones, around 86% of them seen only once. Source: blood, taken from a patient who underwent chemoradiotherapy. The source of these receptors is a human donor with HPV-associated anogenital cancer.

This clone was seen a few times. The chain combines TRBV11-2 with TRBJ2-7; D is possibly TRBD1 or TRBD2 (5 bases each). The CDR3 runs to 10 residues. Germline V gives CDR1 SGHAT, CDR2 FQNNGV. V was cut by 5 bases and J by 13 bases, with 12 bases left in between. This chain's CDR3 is CASSQPGPYF. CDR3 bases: TGTGCCAGCAGCCAACCGGGACCCTACTTC.

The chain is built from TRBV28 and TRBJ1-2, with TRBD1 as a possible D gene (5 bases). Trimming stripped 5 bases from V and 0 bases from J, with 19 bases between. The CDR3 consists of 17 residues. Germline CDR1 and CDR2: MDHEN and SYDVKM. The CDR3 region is CASSVGTALTANYGYTF. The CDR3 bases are TGTGCCAGCAGTGTCGGGACCGCACTTACCGCTAACTATGGCTACACCTTC.

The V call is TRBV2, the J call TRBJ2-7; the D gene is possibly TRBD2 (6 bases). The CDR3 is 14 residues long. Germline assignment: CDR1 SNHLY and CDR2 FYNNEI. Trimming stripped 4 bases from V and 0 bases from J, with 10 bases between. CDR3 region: CASSGDWSSYEQYF. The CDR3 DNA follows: TGTGCCAGCAGTGGGGACTGGAGCTCCTACGAGCAGTACTTC.

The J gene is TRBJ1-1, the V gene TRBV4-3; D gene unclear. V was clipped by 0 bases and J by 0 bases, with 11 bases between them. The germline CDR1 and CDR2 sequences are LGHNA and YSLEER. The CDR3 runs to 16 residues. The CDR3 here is CASSQDRDIMNTEAFF. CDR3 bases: TGCGCCAGCAGCCAAGATCGGGATATCATGAACACTGAAGCTTTCTTT.

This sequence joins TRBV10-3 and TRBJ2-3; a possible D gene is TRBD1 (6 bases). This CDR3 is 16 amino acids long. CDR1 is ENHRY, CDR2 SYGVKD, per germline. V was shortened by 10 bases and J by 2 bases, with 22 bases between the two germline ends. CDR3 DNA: TGTGCCACCCTCGACCGGGACACTGGGACCACAGATACGCAGTATTTT. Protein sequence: CATLDRDTGTTDTQYF.

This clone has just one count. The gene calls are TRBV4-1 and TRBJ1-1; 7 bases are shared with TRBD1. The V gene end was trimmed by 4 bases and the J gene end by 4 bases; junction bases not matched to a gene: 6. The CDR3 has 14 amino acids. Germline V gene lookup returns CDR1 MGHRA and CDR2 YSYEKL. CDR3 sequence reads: CASSLQGTGTEAFF. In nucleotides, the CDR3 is TGCGCCAGCAGCCTACAGGGGACGGGCACTGAAGCTTTCTTT.

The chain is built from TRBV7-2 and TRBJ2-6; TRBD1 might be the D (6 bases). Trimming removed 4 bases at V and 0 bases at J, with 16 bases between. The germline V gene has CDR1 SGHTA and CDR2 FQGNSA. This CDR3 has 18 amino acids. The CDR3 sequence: CASSWGRAANSGANVLTF. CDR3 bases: TGTGCCAGCAGCTGGGGGCGTGCCGCCAACTCTGGGGCCAACGTCCTGACTTTC.

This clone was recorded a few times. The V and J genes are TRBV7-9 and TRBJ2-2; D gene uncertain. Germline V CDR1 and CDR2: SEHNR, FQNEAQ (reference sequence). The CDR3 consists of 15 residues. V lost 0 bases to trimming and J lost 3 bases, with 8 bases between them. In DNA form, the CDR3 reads TGTGCCAGCAGCTTAGCTTCCGAGTACACCGGGGAGCTGTTTTTT. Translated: CASSLASEYTGELFF. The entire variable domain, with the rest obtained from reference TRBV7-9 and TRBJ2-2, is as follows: DTGVSQNPRHKITKRGQNVTFRCDPISEHNRLYWYRQTLGQGPEFLTYFQNEAQLEKSRLLSDRFSAERPKGSFSTLEIQRTEQGDSAMYLCASSLASEYTGELFFGEGSRLTVL.

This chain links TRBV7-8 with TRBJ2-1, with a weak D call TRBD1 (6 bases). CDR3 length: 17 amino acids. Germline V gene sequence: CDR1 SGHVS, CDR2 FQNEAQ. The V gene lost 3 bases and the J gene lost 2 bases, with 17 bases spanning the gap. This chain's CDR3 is CASSFPRRTDPYNEQFF. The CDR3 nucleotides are TGTGCCAGCAGCTTTCCCCGTCGGACAGACCCCTACAATGAGCAGTTCTTC.

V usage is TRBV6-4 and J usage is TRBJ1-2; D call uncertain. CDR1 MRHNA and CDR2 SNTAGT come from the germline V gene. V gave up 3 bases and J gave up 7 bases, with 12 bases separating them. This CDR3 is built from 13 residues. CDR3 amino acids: CASSESGLLGYTF. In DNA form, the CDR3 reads TGTGCCAGCAGTGAGTCGGGGTTGCTTGGCTACACCTTC.

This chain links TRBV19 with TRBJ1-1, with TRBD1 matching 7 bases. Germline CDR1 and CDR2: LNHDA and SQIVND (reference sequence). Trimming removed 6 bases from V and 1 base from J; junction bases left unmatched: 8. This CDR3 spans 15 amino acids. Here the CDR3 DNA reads TGTGCCAGTAGGATAAAGGGACAGACGAACACTGAAGCTTTCTTT. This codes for CASRIKGQTNTEAFF.

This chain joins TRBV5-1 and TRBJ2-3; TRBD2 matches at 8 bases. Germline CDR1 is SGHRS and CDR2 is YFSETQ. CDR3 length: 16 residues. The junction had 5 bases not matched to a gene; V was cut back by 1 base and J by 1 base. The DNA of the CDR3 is TGCGCCAGCAGCTTGACAGGTAGCGGGGGCACAGATACGCAGTATTTT. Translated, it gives CASSLTGSGGTDTQYF. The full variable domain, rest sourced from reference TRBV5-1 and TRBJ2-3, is KAGVTQTPRYLIKTRGQQVTLSCSPISGHRSVSWYQQTPGQGLQFLFEYFSETQRNKGNFPGRFSGRQFSNSRSEMNVSTLELGDSALYLCASSLTGSGGTDTQYFGPGTRLTVL.

The CDR3 loop is CASSGTGTGVPDTQYF. The CDR3 DNA sequence: TGTGCCAGCAGCGGAACCGGGACAGGGGTGCCAGATACGCAGTATTTT. The chain is built from TRBV9 and TRBJ2-3; 10 bases fit TRBD1. V lost 3 bases and J lost 4; bases outside the gene matches: 8. In germline, CDR1 is SGDLS, CDR2 YYNGEE. The CDR3 has 16 amino acids.

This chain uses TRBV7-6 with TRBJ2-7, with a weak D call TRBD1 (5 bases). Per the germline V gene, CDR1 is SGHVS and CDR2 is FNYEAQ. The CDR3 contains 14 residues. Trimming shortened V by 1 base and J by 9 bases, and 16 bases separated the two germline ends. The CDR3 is CASSLVQTASAQYF. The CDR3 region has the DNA TGTGCCAGCAGCTTAGTACAGACAGCGTCGGCGCAGTACTTC.

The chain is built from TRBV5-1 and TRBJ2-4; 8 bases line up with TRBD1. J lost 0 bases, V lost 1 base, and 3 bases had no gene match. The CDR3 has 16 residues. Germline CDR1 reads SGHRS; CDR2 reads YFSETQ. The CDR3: CASSLTGGLAKNIQYF. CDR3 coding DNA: TGCGCCAGCAGCTTGACAGGGGGTCTAGCCAAAAACATTCAGTACTTC.